What follows are 18 T cell receptor beta chains derived from one specimen sequenced in a study of blood T cell repertoires in COVID-19. The repertoire was sequenced with immunoSEQ multiplex PCR; TCRdb's copy has only in-frame clones and lacks some. The table lists around 470,000 clones, roughly 87% of them singletons. Specimen: PBMCs or T cells enriched from blood (not recorded which). The receptor source for this set is a man aged 18 to 30 who had recovered from COVID-19.

The J gene is TRBJ1-4, the V gene TRBV12-3 or TRBV12-4; D gene ambiguous. The germline V and J ends were trimmed by 6 bases and 10 bases, with 9 bases remaining between them. The CDR3 has 11 amino acids. This CDR3 reads CASRLSGKLFF. Here the CDR3 DNA reads TGTGCCAGCAGGCTCAGTGGAAAACTGTTTTTT.

The V gene is TRBV7-2, the J gene TRBJ1-1, with D possibly TRBD1 on 6 matching bases. Germline V CDR1 and CDR2: SGHTA, FQGNSA. V lost 2 bases and J lost 10, with 20 bases in between. The CDR3 is 15 amino acids. CDR3 sequence reads: CASSLPFVGAFPAFF. The CDR3 coding sequence is TGTGCCAGCAGCTTACCCTTCGTGGGGGCGTTTCCAGCTTTCTTT.

The rearrangement links TRBV24-1 to TRBJ1-1; 11 bases agree with TRBD1. The CDR3 spans 14 residues. Germline V CDR1 and CDR2: KGHDR, SFDVKD. The V segment lost 4 bases and the J segment 7 bases; nucleotides outside the gene matches: 4. In nucleotides, the CDR3 is TGTGCCACCAGTGAGCCGGGACAGGGGGGTGAAGCTTTCTTT. Encoded protein: CATSEPGQGGEAFF.

The chain uses TRBV3-1 (or the pseudogene TRBV3-2) and TRBJ1-2; D gene unclear. Germline V CDR1 and CDR2: LGHDT, YNNKEL (reference sequence). V was clipped by 0 bases and J by 7 bases, with 9 bases between them. The CDR3 is 13 amino acids. Here the CDR3 reads CASSQDLRGGYTF. The CDR3 region has the DNA TGTGCCAGCAGCCAAGATCTACGTGGTGGCTACACCTTC.

Only a few counts were recorded for this clone. The genes are TRBV11-2 and TRBJ2-2; TRBD2 is a possible D gene (6 bases). With 4 bases removed from V and 0 bases from J, the gap between germline ends came to 18 bases. Germline V CDR1 and CDR2: SGHAT, FQNNGV. This CDR3 has 18 amino acids. As DNA, the CDR3 is TGTGCCAGCAGCTCCCCTACCGCGGAGGGCACGAACACCGGGGAGCTGTTTTTT. Protein sequence: CASSSPTAEGTNTGELFF.

This chain uses TRBV12-3 or TRBV12-4 with TRBJ2-1; the D gene is possibly TRBD1 (5 bases). V was pared by 6 bases and J by 3 bases, with 9 bases between. The CDR3 loop spans 13 amino acids. Written as DNA, the CDR3 is TGTGCCAGCAGCATAAGGGGCTACAATGAGCAGTTCTTC. This translates into CASSIRGYNEQFF.

The genes are TRBV28 and TRBJ1-6; D is unresolved. The V gene lost 5 bases and the J gene lost 12 bases, with 23 bases spanning the gap. CDR1 and CDR2 from the germline V gene are MDHEN and SYDVKM. The CDR3 totals 16 residues. The CDR3 DNA follows: TGTGCCAGCAGTCCCCCTGAAATTCAGGTGGGGAGACCCCTCCACTTT. Protein: CASSPPEIQVGRPLHF.

The chain employs TRBV19 and TRBJ2-3; 7 nucleotides agree with TRBD2. Germline loops: CDR1 LNHDA, CDR2 SQIVND (reference sequence). V shed 3 bases and J 2 bases; nucleotides not matched to a gene: 5. The CDR3 loop spans 15 amino acids. The CDR3 DNA sequence: TGTGCCAGTAGTATCTTGGGAGGGGACACAGATACGCAGTATTTT. Its translation: CASSILGGDTDTQYF.

This chain links TRBV11-2 with TRBJ2-1; possible D gene TRBD2, 5 bases. With 3 bases removed from V and 4 bases from J, the gap between germline ends came to 7 bases. The CDR3 extends over 13 amino acids. Germline values: CDR1 SGHAT, CDR2 FQNNGV. In DNA form, the CDR3 reads TGTGCCAGCAGCTTTCGAGGGTACAATGAGCAGTTCTTC. Translation: CASSFRGYNEQFF. Using reference TRBV11-2 and TRBJ2-1 for the parts outside the CDR3, the full variable domain is EAGVAQSPRYKIIEKRQSVAFWCNPISGHATLYWYQQILGQGPKLLIQFQNNGVVDDSQLPKDRFSAERLKGVDSTLKIQPAKLEDSAVYLCASSFRGYNEQFFGPGTRLTVL.

The rearrangement uses TRBV27 and TRBJ2-3; a weak D match, TRBD1 (6 bases). CDR1 MNHEY and CDR2 SMNVEV come from the germline V gene (reference sequence). The V and J ends lost 2 bases and 6 bases respectively, with 12 bases between them. This CDR3 is 14 amino acids long. This chain's CDR3 is CASSLQGIADTQYF. The CDR3 coding sequence is TGTGCCAGCAGTTTACAGGGGATCGCGGATACGCAGTATTTT.

The genes are TRBV28 and TRBJ1-1; D is uncertain. Germline CDR1 is MDHEN and CDR2 is SYDVKM. The length of the CDR3 is 14 residues. V was shortened by 6 bases and J by 0 bases, with 11 bases between the two germline ends. CDR3 DNA: TGTGCCAGCAGCCCACAGAGAATGAACACTGAAGCTTTCTTT. Its protein is CASSPQRMNTEAFF.

V is TRBV5-1 and J is TRBJ1-1, with TRBD1 identical over 11 bases. J was trimmed by 4 bases and V by 4 bases; bases with no gene match: 12. This CDR3 spans 17 amino acids. Germline values: CDR1 SGHRS, CDR2 YFSETQ. The CDR3 DNA reads TGCGCCAGCAGCCGGGGACAGGGGGGTAACCGGGGCACTGAAGCTTTCTTT. Translating it yields CASSRGQGGNRGTEAFF.

The V gene is TRBV7-3, the J gene TRBJ2-1, with 8 nucleotides matching TRBD2. Unmatched junction bases numbered 7, after V lost 2 bases and J lost 4 bases. The CDR3 totals 16 residues. Per the germline V gene, CDR1 is SGHTA and CDR2 is FQGTGA. DNA of the CDR3: TGTGCCAGCAGCTTATGGGGTAGCGGGGAATACAATGAGCAGTTCTTC. Translating it yields CASSLWGSGEYNEQFF.

The V call is TRBV28, the J call TRBJ2-3, with 7 bases matching TRBD1. V shed 5 bases, J shed 5 bases, and the junction held 7 bases outside the gene matches. CDR3 size: 14 residues. The V gene's germline CDR1 is MDHEN and CDR2 SYDVKM. This CDR3 reads CASSLDRVQDTQYF. In DNA, the CDR3 is TGTGCCAGCAGTCTCGACAGGGTCCAAGATACGCAGTATTTT. Together with reference TRBV28 and TRBJ2-3, the CDR3 gives the full variable domain: DVKVTQSSRYLVKRTGEKVFLECVQDMDHENMFWYRQDPGLGLRLIYFSYDVKMKEKGDIPEGYSVSREKKERFSLILESASTNQTSMYLCASSLDRVQDTQYFGPGTRLTVL.

The chain joins TRBV7-9 to TRBJ1-4, with 7 bases matching TRBD1. The CDR3 consists of 14 residues. Trimming removed 5 bases from V and 3 bases from J; junction bases left unmatched: 3. Per germline, CDR1 SEHNR and CDR2 FQNEAQ (reference sequence). The CDR3 is CASSRDSPNEKLFF. The CDR3 DNA sequence: TGTGCCAGCAGCAGGGACAGTCCTAATGAAAAACTGTTTTTT.

This chain uses TRBV19 with TRBJ1-3, with D possibly being TRBD1 (6 bases). The CDR3 is 16 residues long. Looked up from germline, CDR1 is LNHDA and CDR2 is SQIVND (reference sequence). The V end was cut by 3 bases, the J end by 0 bases, with 12 bases between. This CDR3 reads CASSIGQPYSGNTIYF. CDR3 coding DNA: TGTGCCAGTAGTATCGGACAGCCGTACTCTGGAAACACCATATATTTT.

The chain recombines TRBV10-3 with TRBJ2-5; D gene unclear. Germline CDR1 reads ENHRY; CDR2 reads SYGVKD. This CDR3 contains 13 residues. V lost 3 bases, J lost 2 bases, and 7 bases lay in between. The CDR3 protein is CAISERRQETQYF. The CDR3 DNA reads as TGTGCCATCAGTGAACGCAGACAAGAGACCCAGTACTTC.

Turning to this clone: A read error is likely here: a far larger clone is one base away. Other DNA sequences of this sample code for an identical CDR3. The CDR3 is CASSDGLAGDEQFF. In DNA, the CDR3 is TGTGCCAGCAGTGACGGATTAGCGGGAGATGAGCAGTTCTTC. The chain links TRBV6-4 to TRBJ2-1; 9 bases match TRBD2. CDR3 length: 14 amino acids. Germline assignment: CDR1 MRHNA and CDR2 SNTAGT. Losses at the gene ends were 2 bases for V and 8 bases for J; bases not matched to a gene: 4.